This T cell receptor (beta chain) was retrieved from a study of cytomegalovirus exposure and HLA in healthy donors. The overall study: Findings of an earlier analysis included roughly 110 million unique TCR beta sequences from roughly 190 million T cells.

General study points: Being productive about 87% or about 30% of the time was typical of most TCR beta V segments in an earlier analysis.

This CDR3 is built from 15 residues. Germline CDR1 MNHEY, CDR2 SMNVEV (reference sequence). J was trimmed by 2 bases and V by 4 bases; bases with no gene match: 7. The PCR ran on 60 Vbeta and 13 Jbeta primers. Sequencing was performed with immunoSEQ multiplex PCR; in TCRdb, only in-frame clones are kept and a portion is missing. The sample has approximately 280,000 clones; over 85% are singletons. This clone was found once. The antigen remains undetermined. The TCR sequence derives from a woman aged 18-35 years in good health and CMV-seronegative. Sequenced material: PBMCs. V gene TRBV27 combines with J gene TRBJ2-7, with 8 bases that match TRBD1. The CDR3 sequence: CASSSYPGGTYEQYF. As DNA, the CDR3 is TGTGCCAGCAGTTCGTACCCAGGGGGCACCTACGAGCAGTACTTC.